Described below is a single T cell receptor beta chain sequence and its context. The antigen it binds to is not known. No base quality values were provided; no much bigger clone lies one nucleotide off. The entry originates in a study of CD49a tissue-resident CD8 T cells in human skin (dated by TCRdb to the late 2010s). Some background on the complete study: The study examined tissue-resident memory CD8+ T cell subsets in human skin defined by CD49a, CD69 and CD103 expression.

In sorted CD8+ T cells obtained from the blood, dermis and epidermis of about 5 healthy donors, TCR beta CDR3 regions were analysed. Both blood and skin samples were provided by each TCR-sequenced donor, and all TCR-sequenced donors were healthy individuals. Sorting was used to isolate CD8+ T cell populations prior to TCR beta sequencing. Skin was separated into dermal and epidermal compartments before T cells were analysed. The germline ends are 20 bases apart after V is trimmed by 5 bases and J by 2 bases. The CDR3 goes from the cysteine to the phenylalanine over 17 residues. Only the CDR3 DNA stays, 51 bases, in frame from base 1. CDR1 and CDR2 are read off the germline V gene (reference sequence) as SEHNR and FQNEAQ. Library preparation used the immunoSEQ multiplex PCR assay. Processing in the source paper ran as follows. Frequencies of TCR V beta family usage were compared among the sorted CD8+ T cell populations from blood, dermis and epidermis. As stored in TCRdb, this immuneACCESS dataset retains in-frame rearrangements with V and J assigned. A fraction of the clones does not appear; measured against another copy, unresolved V genes explain less than half of the discrepancy, and the remainder lacks a known reason. That table gives V, J and clone size, and the DNA gave D and trimming. The sample includes 1,000 to 1,300 clones, with 65% to 75% observed a single time. In total, the top ten clones hold under 30% of the sample.

The V and J segments used are TRBV7-9 and TRBJ2-3, and perhaps TRBD2 as D gene, on 5 matching bases. The source is a human donor in good health. The donor label of this sample is uncertain. The source material was CD103- CD8+ T cells sorted from skin dermis. The CDR3 protein is CASSKLGSADPTDTQYF. The sequence in DNA is TGTGCCAGCAGCAAACTGGGGAGCGCAGATCCCACAGATACGCAGTATTTT.